This is a list of T cell receptor beta chains from one sample in a study of blood T cells in healthy people across ages. TCRdb re-called the 5' RACE reads with MiXCR, one entry per CDR3 protein. This sample has roughly 1.6 million distinct CDR3 sequences, with 30% to 40% found just once. The sample was blood. The source is a woman aged 30 to 39 in good health. The conserved cysteine and the conserved F or W are not part of the CDR3 here.

j_call v_call cdr3_aa
TRBJ1-4 TRBV4-1 ASSQDPLSGEKLF
TRBJ2-1 TRBV7-8 ASSLAGSPSYNEQF
- TRBV12-3/TRBV12-4 ASSFQLISTGEQY
TRBJ2-7 TRBV7-8 ASSLETGTTSGYEQY
- TRBV7-6 ASSLYSGIGHEQY
TRBJ2-7 TRBV3-1 ASSQDFVGVGDHEQY
TRBJ2-1 TRBV20-1 SAEQLAGGPDEQF
TRBJ1-2 TRBV27 ASSFTDGLYGYT
TRBJ2-7 TRBV7-8 ASSLTTGGGSYEQY
TRBJ2-5 TRBV27 ACSSGETQY
TRBJ2-5 TRBV10-3 AIRSGTGKGETQY
TRBJ1-2 TRBV12-3/TRBV12-4 ASSTSRVYGYT
TRBJ2-1 TRBV7-6 ASQEGIEQF
TRBJ2-3 TRBV6-1 ASIHPGRDTQY
TRBJ2-2 TRBV29-1 SVVVGAGTGELF
TRBJ2-7 TRBV27 ASSRQGSLGEQY
TRBJ2-5 TRBV19 ATADVDQETQY
TRBJ1-3 TRBV29-1 SVVDRARGNTIY
TRBJ2-1 TRBV11-2 ASSHRLGNEQF
TRBJ1-6 TRBV2 ASSDRLNLH
TRBJ2-1 TRBV9 ASSQGSGRAGEQF
TRBJ2-1 TRBV6-1 ASSEKRGGYNEQF
- TRBV10-2 ASSERYRVHEQY
TRBJ2-3 TRBV24-1 ATGVGLRPDTQY
TRBJ2-6 TRBV27 ASRILSGSGANVLT
- TRBV9 ASGPGTGLAEQY
TRBJ1-6 TRBV15 ATSRVRGPGNSPLH
TRBJ1-1 TRBV6-1 ASSETRMNTEAF
TRBJ2-5 TRBV9 ASSRGGMPRETQY
TRBJ1-2 TRBV20-1 SAPDRNPLLDGYT
TRBJ2-5 TRBV5-1 ANSSSGEETQY
TRBJ2-7 TRBV5-6 ASSSFTGAGEQY
TRBJ1-2 TRBV6-1 ASSEPGHYGYT
TRBJ2-7 TRBV20-1 SAIEEGYEQY
TRBJ2-3 TRBV24-1 ATSDPGQHTQY